This T cell receptor (beta chain) appears in the sequencing data of a study of lymphopenia after photon versus proton radiotherapy. This CDR3 has 13 amino acids. With 4 bases removed from V and 3 bases from J, the gap between germline ends came to 10 bases. In germline, CDR1 is SGHTA, CDR2 FQGNSA. Measured with immunoSEQ multiplex PCR; TCRdb has only the in-frame clones, and not every one. The table has fewer than 65,000 clones, approximately 83% seen once. Broader study findings: After the lymphocyte nadir, photon-treated repertoires showed oligoclonal expansion, especially of CD8+ Temra cells. In patients who died, overall survival fell as post-nadir TCR diversity dropped more.

Worth noting for this clone: Its antigen is as yet unknown.

The sample was peripheral blood, taken from a patient treated with photon-based radiotherapy. The chain carries TRBV7-2 and TRBJ2-7; no firm D call. This clonotype was obtained from a man aged 40-49 years with gastric cancer. The CDR3 DNA is TGTGCCAGCAGCTCCACCAGAGGCTACGAGCAGTACTTC. Its protein is CASSSTRGYEQYF.